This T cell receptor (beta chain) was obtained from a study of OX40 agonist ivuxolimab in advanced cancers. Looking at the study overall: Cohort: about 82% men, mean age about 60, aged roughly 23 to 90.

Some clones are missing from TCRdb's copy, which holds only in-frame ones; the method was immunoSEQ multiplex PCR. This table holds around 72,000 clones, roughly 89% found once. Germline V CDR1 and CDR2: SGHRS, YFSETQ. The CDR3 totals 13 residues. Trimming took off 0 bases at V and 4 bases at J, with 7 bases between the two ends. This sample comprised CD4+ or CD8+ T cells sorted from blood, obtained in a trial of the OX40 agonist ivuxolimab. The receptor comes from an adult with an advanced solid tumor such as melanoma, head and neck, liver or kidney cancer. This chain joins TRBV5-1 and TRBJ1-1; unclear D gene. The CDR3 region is CASSLGGFTEAFF. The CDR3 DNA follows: TGCGCCAGCAGCTTGGGTGGGTTCACTGAAGCTTTCTTT.